This T cell receptor (beta chain) was recovered during a study of T cells after yellow fever vaccination. Findings and limits, study-wide: Repertoires obtained by FACS sorting could include abundant clonotypes that entered as contaminants from the bulk population.

This clonotype occurred many times. Antigen specificity is unknown. UMIs and a universal primer site were added when TCR cDNA was made by 5'RACE template switching. TCRdb re-called the 5' RACE reads through MiXCR, storing one row per CDR3 protein. In the table there are 200,000 to 250,000 distinct CDR3 sequences, approximately 3% of which are singletons. The sequence was obtained from a man between 18 and 29 years old who received the YFV17D yellow fever vaccine. Sample: CD4+ T cells sorted from PBMCs, taken 10 days after the yellow fever booster vaccination.

This CDR3 is CASSIRANTEAFF. The CDR3, as DNA: TGCGCCAGCAGCATCCGGGCGAACACTGAAGCTTTCTTT. The genes are TRBV5-1 and TRBJ1-1; D is unclear. The CDR3 loop spans 13 amino acids. Trimming left V 4 bases short and J 1 base short, with 8 bases between. The V gene's germline CDR1 is SGHRS and CDR2 YFSETQ.